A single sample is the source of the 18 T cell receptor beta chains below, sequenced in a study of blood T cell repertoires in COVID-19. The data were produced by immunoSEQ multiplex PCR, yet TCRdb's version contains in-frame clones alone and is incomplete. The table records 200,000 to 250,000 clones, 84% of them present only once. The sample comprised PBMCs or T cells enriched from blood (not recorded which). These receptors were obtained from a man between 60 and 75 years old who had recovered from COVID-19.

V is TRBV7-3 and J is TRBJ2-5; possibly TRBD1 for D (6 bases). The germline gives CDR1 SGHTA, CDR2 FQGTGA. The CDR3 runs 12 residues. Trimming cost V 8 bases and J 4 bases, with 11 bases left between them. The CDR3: CASCTGPETQYF. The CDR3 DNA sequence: TGTGCCAGCTGCACAGGGCCAGAGACCCAGTACTTC.

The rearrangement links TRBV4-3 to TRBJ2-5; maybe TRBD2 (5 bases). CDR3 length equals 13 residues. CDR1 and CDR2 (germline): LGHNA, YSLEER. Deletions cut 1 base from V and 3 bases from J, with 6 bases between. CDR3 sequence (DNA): TGCGCCAGCAGCCAAGCCGGGAAAGAGACCCAGTACTTC. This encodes CASSQAGKETQYF.

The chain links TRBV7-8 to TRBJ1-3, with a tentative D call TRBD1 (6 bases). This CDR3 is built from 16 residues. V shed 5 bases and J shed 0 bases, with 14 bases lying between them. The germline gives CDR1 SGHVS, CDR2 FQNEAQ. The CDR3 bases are TGTGCCAGCAGCGCTCGGACAGTCACCTCTGGAAACACCATATATTTT. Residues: CASSARTVTSGNTIYF.

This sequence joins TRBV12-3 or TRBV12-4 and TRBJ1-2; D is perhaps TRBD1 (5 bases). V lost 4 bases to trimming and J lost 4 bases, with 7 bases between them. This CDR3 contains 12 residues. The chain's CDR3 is CASSWDFYGYTF. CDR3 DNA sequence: TGTGCCAGCAGTTGGGACTTCTATGGCTACACCTTC.

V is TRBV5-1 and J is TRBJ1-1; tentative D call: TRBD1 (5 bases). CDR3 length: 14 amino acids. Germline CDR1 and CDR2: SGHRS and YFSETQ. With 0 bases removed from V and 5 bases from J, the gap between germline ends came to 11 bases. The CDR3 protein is CASSLDRGSTEAFF. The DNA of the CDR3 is TGCGCCAGCAGCTTGGATAGGGGATCAACTGAAGCTTTCTTT.

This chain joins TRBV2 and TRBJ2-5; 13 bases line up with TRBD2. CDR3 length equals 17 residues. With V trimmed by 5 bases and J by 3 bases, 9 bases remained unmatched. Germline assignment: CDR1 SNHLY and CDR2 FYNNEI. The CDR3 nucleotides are TGTGCCAGCAGTATCACTAGCGGGGGGGCCGGGGAAGAGACCCAGTACTTC. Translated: CASSITSGGAGEETQYF. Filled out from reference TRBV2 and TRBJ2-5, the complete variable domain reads EPEVTQTPSHQVTQMGQEVILRCVPISNHLYFYWYRQILGQKVEFLVSFYNNEISEKSEIFDDQFSVERPDGSNFTLKIRSTKLEDSAMYFCASSITSGGAGEETQYFGPGTRLLVL.

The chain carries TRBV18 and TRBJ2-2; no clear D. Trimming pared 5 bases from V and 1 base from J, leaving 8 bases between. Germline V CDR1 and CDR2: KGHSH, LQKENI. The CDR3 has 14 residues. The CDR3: CASSNTQNTGELFF. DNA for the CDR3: TGTGCCAGCTCAAATACACAGAACACCGGGGAGCTGTTTTTT.

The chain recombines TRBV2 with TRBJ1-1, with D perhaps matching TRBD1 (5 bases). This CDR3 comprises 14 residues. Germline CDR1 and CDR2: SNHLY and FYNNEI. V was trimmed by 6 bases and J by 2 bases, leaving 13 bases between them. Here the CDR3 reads CASRGRQGNTEAFF. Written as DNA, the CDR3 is TGTGCCAGCAGGGGGCGGCAGGGCAACACTGAAGCTTTCTTT.

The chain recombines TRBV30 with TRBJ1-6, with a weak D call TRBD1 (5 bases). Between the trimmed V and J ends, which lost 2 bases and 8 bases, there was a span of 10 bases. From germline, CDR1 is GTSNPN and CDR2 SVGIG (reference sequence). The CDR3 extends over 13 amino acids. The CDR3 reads CAWSPGLDSPLHF. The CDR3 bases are TGTGCCTGGAGTCCAGGGCTCGATTCACCCCTCCACTTT.

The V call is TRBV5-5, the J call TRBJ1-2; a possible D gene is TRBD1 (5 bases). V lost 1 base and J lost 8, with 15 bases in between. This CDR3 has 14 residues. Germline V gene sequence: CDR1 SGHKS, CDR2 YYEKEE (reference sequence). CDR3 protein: CASSLFFGGGGYTF. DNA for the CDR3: TGTGCCAGCAGCTTGTTTTTTGGGGGAGGAGGCTACACCTTC.

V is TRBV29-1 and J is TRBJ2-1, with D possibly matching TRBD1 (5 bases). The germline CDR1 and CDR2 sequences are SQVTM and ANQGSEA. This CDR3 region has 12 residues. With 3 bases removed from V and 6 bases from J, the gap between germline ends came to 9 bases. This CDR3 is CSVDRVGNEQFF. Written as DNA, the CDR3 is TGCAGCGTTGACAGGGTGGGCAATGAGCAGTTCTTC.

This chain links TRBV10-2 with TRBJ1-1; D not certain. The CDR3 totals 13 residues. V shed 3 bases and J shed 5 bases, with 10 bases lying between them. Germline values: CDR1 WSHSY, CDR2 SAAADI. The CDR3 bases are TGCGCCAGCAGTGACCGAGGAGGGACTGAAGCTTTCTTT. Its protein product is CASSDRGGTEAFF.

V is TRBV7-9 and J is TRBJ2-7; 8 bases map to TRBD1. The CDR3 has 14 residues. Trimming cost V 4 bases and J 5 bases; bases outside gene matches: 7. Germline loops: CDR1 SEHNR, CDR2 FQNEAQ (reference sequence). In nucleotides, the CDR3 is TGTGCCAGCAGCTCAACAGGGGGGAACGACGAGCAGTACTTC. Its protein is CASSSTGGNDEQYF.

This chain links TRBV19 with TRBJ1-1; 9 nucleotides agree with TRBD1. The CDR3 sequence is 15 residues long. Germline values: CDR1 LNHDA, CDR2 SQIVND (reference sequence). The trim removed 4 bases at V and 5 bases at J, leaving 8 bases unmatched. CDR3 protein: CASSTDRGIFTEAFF. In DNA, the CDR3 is TGTGCCAGTAGTACCGACAGGGGGATTTTTACTGAAGCTTTCTTT.

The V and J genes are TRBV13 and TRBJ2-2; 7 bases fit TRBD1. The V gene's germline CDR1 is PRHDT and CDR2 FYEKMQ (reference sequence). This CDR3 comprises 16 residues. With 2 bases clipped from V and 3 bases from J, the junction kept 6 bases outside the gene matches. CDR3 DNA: TGTGCCAGCAGCTTATCTGACAGGGCGGACACCGGGGAGCTGTTTTTT. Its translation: CASSLSDRADTGELFF.

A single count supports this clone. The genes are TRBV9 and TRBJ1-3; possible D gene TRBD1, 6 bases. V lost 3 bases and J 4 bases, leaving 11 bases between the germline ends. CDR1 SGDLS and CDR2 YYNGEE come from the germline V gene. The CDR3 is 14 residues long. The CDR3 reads CASSGGGGGNTIYF. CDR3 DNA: TGTGCCAGCAGCGGAGGGGGTGGCGGAAACACCATATATTTT.

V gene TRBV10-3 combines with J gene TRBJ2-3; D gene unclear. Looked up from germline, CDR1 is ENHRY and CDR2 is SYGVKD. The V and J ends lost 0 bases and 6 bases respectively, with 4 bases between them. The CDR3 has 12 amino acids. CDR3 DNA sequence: TGTGCCATCAGTGAGTCGAGGGATACGCAGTATTTT. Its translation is CAISESRDTQYF.

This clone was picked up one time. The CDR3 spells CASSDQGGLGYTF. As DNA, the CDR3 is TGTGCCAGCAGCGATCAAGGAGGCCTTGGCTACACCTTC. The chain uses TRBV6-2 or TRBV6-3 and TRBJ1-2; D gene unclear. Germline V gene data show CDR1 as MNHEY and CDR2 as SVGEGT. Trimming pared 6 bases from V and 7 bases from J, leaving 15 bases between. The CDR3 runs 13 residues.